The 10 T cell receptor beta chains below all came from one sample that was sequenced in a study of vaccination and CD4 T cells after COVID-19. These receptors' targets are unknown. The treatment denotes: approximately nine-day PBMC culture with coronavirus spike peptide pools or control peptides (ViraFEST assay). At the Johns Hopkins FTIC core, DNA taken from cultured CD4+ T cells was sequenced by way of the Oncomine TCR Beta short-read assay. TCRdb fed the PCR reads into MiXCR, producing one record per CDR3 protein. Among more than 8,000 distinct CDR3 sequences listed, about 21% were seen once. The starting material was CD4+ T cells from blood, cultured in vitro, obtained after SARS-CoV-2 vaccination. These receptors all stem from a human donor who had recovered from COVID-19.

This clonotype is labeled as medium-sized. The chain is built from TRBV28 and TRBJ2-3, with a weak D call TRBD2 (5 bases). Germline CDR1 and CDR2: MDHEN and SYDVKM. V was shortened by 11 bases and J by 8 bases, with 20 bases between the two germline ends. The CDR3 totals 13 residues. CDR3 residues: CAHSGMGRVTQYF. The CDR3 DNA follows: TGTGCCCACAGCGGTATGGGCCGGGTTACGCAGTATTTT.

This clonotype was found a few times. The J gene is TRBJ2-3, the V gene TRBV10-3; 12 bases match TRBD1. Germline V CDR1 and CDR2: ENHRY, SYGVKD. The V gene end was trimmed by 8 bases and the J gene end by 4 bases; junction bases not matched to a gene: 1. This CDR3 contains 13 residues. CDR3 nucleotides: TGTGCCATCGGGACAGGGGGCCCAGATACGCAGTATTTT. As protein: CAIGTGGPDTQYF.

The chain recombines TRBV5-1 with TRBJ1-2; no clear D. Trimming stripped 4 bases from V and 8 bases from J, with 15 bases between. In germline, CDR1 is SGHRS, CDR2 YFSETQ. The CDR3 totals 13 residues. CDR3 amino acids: CASSDPEATGYTF. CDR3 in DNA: TGCGCCAGCAGCGACCCAGAGGCGACGGGCTACACCTTC.

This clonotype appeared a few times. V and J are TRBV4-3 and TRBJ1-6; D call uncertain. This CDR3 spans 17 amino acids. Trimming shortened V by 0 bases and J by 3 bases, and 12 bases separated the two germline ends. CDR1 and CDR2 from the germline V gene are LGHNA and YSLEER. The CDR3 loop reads CASSQDSLGNYNSPLHF. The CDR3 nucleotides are TGCGCCAGCAGCCAAGATTCGTTAGGGAACTATAATTCACCCCTCCACTTT.

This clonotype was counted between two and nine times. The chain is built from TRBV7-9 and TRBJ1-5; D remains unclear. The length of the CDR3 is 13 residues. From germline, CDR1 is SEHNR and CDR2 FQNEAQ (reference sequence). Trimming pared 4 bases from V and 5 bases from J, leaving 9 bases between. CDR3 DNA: TGTGCCAGCAGCTCCGCCGGGGATCAGCCCCAGCATTTT. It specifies CASSSAGDQPQHF.

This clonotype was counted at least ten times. The CDR3 sequence: CSARQGWEQYF. CDR3 DNA: TGCAGTGCTAGGCAGGGCTGGGAGCAGTACTTC. The rearrangement links TRBV20-1 to TRBJ2-7; the D gene is possibly TRBD1 (5 bases). The CDR3 contains 11 residues. V lost 3 bases to trimming and J lost 7 bases, with 10 bases between them. From germline, CDR1 is DFQATT and CDR2 SNEGSKA (reference sequence).

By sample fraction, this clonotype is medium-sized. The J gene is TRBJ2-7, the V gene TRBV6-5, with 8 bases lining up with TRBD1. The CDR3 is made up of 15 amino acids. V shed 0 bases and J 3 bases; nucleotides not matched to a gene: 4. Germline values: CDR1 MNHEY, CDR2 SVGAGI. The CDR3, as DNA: TGTGCCAGCAGTTACTCACCACAGGGGGGCTACGAGCAGTACTTC. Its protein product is CASSYSPQGGYEQYF.

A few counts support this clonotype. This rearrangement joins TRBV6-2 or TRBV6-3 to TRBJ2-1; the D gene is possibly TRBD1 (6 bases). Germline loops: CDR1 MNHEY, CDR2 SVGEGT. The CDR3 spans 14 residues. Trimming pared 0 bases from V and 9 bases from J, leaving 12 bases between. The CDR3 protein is CASSYSQGLGEQFF. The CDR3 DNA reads TGTGCCAGCAGTTACTCTCAGGGGCTCGGTGAGCAGTTCTTC.

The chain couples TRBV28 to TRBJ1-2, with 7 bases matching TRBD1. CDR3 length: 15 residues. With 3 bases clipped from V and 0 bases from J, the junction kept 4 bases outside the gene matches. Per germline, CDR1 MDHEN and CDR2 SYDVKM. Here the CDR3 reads CASSFPGGANYGYTF. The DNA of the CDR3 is TGTGCCAGCAGTTTTCCAGGGGGGGCTAACTATGGCTACACCTTC.

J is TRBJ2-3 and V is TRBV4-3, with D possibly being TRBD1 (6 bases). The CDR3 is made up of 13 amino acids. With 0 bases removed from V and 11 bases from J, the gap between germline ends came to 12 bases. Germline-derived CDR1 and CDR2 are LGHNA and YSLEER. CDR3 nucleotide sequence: TGCGCCAGCAGCCAAGAGGAGCGGACAGAGCAGTATTTT. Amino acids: CASSQEERTEQYF.